This T cell receptor (beta chain) appears in the sequencing data of a study of T cells in localized non-small cell lung cancer. Measured with immunoSEQ multiplex PCR; TCRdb has only the in-frame clones, and not every one. Of some 130,000 clones detected, around 92% appear once; the ten largest clones hold approximately 1.5%. J lost 6 bases, V lost 5 bases, and 12 bases had no gene match. Germline assignment: CDR1 ENHRY and CDR2 SYGVKD. The CDR3 spans 16 residues. The V and J genes are TRBV10-3 and TRBJ2-1, with 8 bases matching TRBD2. This TCR was sampled from a female donor over 55 with stage I lung adenocarcinoma. The material sequenced was peripheral blood, taken before any cancer treatment. The CDR3 DNA sequence: TGTGCCATCAGTCCCTCGACGAGCGGGAGTGGCAATGAGCAGTTCTTC. This encodes CAISPSTSGSGNEQFF.